The 21 T cell receptor beta chains reported below all come from one sample, sequenced in a study of CD8+ T cells in alopecia areata. As the sequencing template, cDNA was produced by extracting RNA and reverse transcribing it. Sequenced by immunoSEQ multiplex PCR; TCRdb stores in-frame clones only, minus some. The sample records 100,000 to 130,000 clones, 58% being singletons. Sequencing used NKG2D-low CD8+ T cells sorted from blood. These receptors came from a human donor with alopecia areata.

CDR3 coding DNA: TGCGCCAGCAGCGAGGGGGTAGCCAAAAACATTCAGTACTTC. The encoded protein is CASSEGVAKNIQYF. The chain joins TRBV5-1 to TRBJ2-4; the D gene is possibly TRBD1 (6 bases). Germline assignment: CDR1 SGHRS and CDR2 YFSETQ. The CDR3 loop spans 14 amino acids. Trimming stripped 4 bases from V and 0 bases from J, with 8 bases between.

The J gene is TRBJ2-5, the V gene TRBV15; 9 bases align to TRBD1. From germline, CDR1 is LNHNV and CDR2 YYDKDF (reference sequence). The CDR3 has 14 amino acids. V shed 3 bases, J shed 2 bases, and the junction held 1 base outside the gene matches. In DNA, the CDR3 is TGTGCCACCAGCAGGGACAGGGGTCAAGAGACCCAGTACTTC. Translated, it gives CATSRDRGQETQYF.

CDR3 region: CASFSGGEADTQYF. CDR3 in DNA: TGTGCCAGCTTCTCAGGGGGCGAGGCAGATACGCAGTATTTT. This chain links TRBV6-5 with TRBJ2-3; 8 nucleotides align to TRBD1. The ends lost 8 bases at V and 4 bases at J; junction bases unmatched: 8. Germline CDR1 MNHEY, CDR2 SVGAGI. CDR3 length equals 14 residues.

With respect to this clone: The same CDR3 also results from other DNA sequences found in this sample. V is TRBV5-1 and J is TRBJ2-1; D may be TRBD1 or TRBD2 (5 bases each). The V end was cut by 0 bases, the J end by 2 bases, with 9 bases between. The CDR3 is 15 residues long. In germline, CDR1 is SGHRS, CDR2 YFSETQ. The CDR3 here is CASSLEGTAYNEQFF. In DNA form, the CDR3 reads TGCGCCAGCAGCTTGGAGGGGACGGCCTACAATGAGCAGTTCTTC.

The genes are TRBV13 and TRBJ2-2, with D perhaps matching TRBD1 or TRBD2 (5 bases each). With 3 bases removed from V and 6 bases from J, the gap between germline ends came to 11 bases. The germline gives CDR1 PRHDT, CDR2 FYEKMQ (reference sequence). The CDR3 consists of 14 residues. The CDR3 is CASSLGRDPGELFF. In DNA, the CDR3 is TGTGCCAGCAGCTTGGGCAGGGACCCCGGGGAGCTGTTTTTT.

This chain connects TRBV5-6 to TRBJ2-7; no clear D gene. Trimming removed 4 bases at V and 1 base at J, with 9 bases between. The V gene's germline CDR1 is SGHDT and CDR2 YYEEEE. The length of the CDR3 is 13 residues. In DNA, the CDR3 is TGTGCCAGCAGCGGGGTCAGTTCCTACGAGCAGTACTTC. Residues: CASSGVSSYEQYF.

In this sample, this clone turned up a few times. V gene TRBV29-1 combines with J gene TRBJ1-2; no reliable D call. From germline, CDR1 is SQVTM and CDR2 ANQGSEA. This CDR3 has 11 amino acids. V dropped 2 bases and J dropped 7 bases, with 8 bases sitting between them. DNA of the CDR3: TGCAGCGTTGAAAGCCGGAGTGGCTACACCTTC. Protein product: CSVESRSGYTF.

The chain links TRBV7-2 to TRBJ2-1; D might be TRBD1 (6 bases). With 1 base removed from V and 5 bases from J, the gap between germline ends came to 12 bases. CDR3 length: 15 residues. CDR1 is SGHTA and CDR2 is FQGNSA in the germline V gene. CDR3 DNA: TGTGCCAGCAGCTTAGGGGTAGGGGGAGACAATGAGCAGTTCTTC. Protein sequence: CASSLGVGGDNEQFF.

This clone was recorded at least ten times. This sequence joins TRBV30 and TRBJ2-1; D perhaps matches TRBD1 (6 bases). The CDR3 sequence is 13 residues long. The germline V and J ends were trimmed by 3 bases and 7 bases, with 13 bases remaining between them. The germline CDR1 and CDR2 sequences are GTSNPN and SVGIG (reference sequence). The CDR3 is CAWSEGGWNEQFF. The CDR3 coding sequence is TGTGCCTGGAGCGAAGGGGGTTGGAATGAGCAGTTCTTC.

CDR3 in DNA: TGTGCCAGCAGCAAGGGGACCATGACACTGGAGACCCAGTACTTC. This sequence encodes CASSKGTMTLETQYF. The chain links TRBV9 to TRBJ2-5; D tentatively fits TRBD1 or TRBD2 (5 bases each). This CDR3 has 15 amino acids. Trimming pared 4 bases from V and 5 bases from J, leaving 18 bases between. Germline V CDR1 and CDR2: SGDLS, YYNGEE.

The rearrangement uses TRBV7-9 and TRBJ2-1; possible D gene TRBD2, 7 bases. The CDR3 consists of 14 residues. In germline, CDR1 is SEHNR, CDR2 FQNEAQ (reference sequence). Between the trimmed V and J ends, which lost 5 bases and 6 bases, there was a span of 14 bases. The CDR3 protein is CASSPRGGPNEQFF. CDR3 nucleotide sequence: TGTGCCAGCAGCCCGAGGGGGGGCCCCAATGAGCAGTTCTTC.

The chain has TRBV6-1 and TRBJ2-7; the D gene is possibly TRBD2 (5 bases). With 5 bases removed from V and 3 bases from J, the gap between germline ends came to 17 bases. This CDR3 spans 15 amino acids. Per the germline V gene, CDR1 is MNHNS and CDR2 is SASEGT. CDR3 sequence (DNA): TGTGCCAGCAGTCAGAGGGCGGCTTCCATCTACGAGCAGTACTTC. Residues: CASSQRAASIYEQYF.

The V gene is TRBV9, the J gene TRBJ2-3, with D perhaps TRBD2 (5 bases). Trimming shortened V by 1 base and J by 4 bases, and 13 bases separated the two germline ends. From germline, CDR1 is SGDLS and CDR2 YYNGEE. The CDR3 covers 15 residues. This chain's CDR3 is CASSVRREVPDTQYF. CDR3 nucleotide sequence: TGTGCCAGCAGCGTACGCCGGGAAGTCCCAGATACGCAGTATTTT.

The chain carries TRBV2 and TRBJ1-1; TRBD1 is a possible D gene (5 bases). Germline V gene sequence: CDR1 SNHLY, CDR2 FYNNEI. Between the trimmed V and J ends, which lost 2 bases and 5 bases, there was a span of 6 bases. The CDR3 runs to 12 residues. In DNA form, the CDR3 reads TGTGCCAGCAGTGAACAGGGAACTGAAGCTTTCTTT. This sequence encodes CASSEQGTEAFF.

V usage is TRBV13 and J usage is TRBJ2-1, with TRBD2 matching 8 bases. Looked up from germline, CDR1 is PRHDT and CDR2 is FYEKMQ (reference sequence). The ends lost 0 bases at V and 10 bases at J; junction bases unmatched: 14. The CDR3 totals 17 residues. Written as DNA, the CDR3 is TGTGCCAGCAGCTTAGGCTCCACTAGCGGTTCCTGGCGAGAGCAGTTCTTC. Protein: CASSLGSTSGSWREQFF.

The chain links TRBV5-8 to TRBJ2-3; no firm D call. CDR3 length: 14 residues. Trimming pared 2 bases from V and 6 bases from J, leaving 13 bases between. The germline V gene has CDR1 SGHTS and CDR2 YDEGEE. Written as DNA, the CDR3 is TGTGCCAGCAGCTTCGGTTCCGATACCGATACGCAGTATTTT. Translation: CASSFGSDTDTQYF.

The chain has TRBV2 and TRBJ2-5; D call uncertain. Germline values: CDR1 SNHLY, CDR2 FYNNEI. This CDR3 contains 15 residues. The V gene lost 1 base and the J gene lost 5 bases, with 14 bases spanning the gap. Here the CDR3 reads CASSEGGVWTETQYF. CDR3 nucleotide sequence: TGTGCCAGCAGTGAAGGTGGCGTTTGGACGGAGACCCAGTACTTC.

This clone was observed a few times. J is TRBJ2-1 and V is TRBV11-2, with D hard to call. Per germline, CDR1 SGHAT and CDR2 FQNNGV. The CDR3 is 13 residues long. V lost 5 bases and J 6 bases, leaving 11 bases between the germline ends. This chain's CDR3 is CASSVALANEQFF. DNA for the CDR3: TGTGCCAGCAGCGTGGCCCTCGCCAATGAGCAGTTCTTC.

This clone was seen once. The chain employs TRBV7-8 and TRBJ2-5; 8 nucleotides line up with TRBD1. The CDR3 length is 16 residues. The V and J ends lost 1 base and 5 bases, in that order; junction bases with no gene match: 9. Germline lookup yields CDR1 SGHVS and CDR2 FQNEAQ. CDR3 sequence: CASSLEVARGRETQYF. CDR3 DNA sequence: TGTGCCAGCAGCTTAGAGGTGGCCAGGGGGCGGGAGACCCAGTACTTC.

This clone was observed once. The V gene is TRBV5-1, the J gene TRBJ2-2; TRBD1 agrees at 12 bases. V lost 6 bases and J lost 6; bases outside the gene matches: 3. Germline loops: CDR1 SGHRS, CDR2 YFSETQ. The CDR3 consists of 14 residues. CDR3 nucleotides: TGCGCCAGCATGGGACAGGGGGCCGCCGGGGAGCTGTTTTTT. Its translation: CASMGQGAAGELFF.

The chain uses TRBV7-9 and TRBJ2-2; 7 bases are shared with TRBD1. Per the germline V gene, CDR1 is SEHNR and CDR2 is FQNEAQ (reference sequence). Germline trimming cut 3 bases from V and 6 bases from J; bases unmatched to any gene: 4. This CDR3 is 14 amino acids long. CDR3 DNA sequence: TGTGCCAGCAGCTTCAACAGGGGACCCGGGGAGCTGTTTTTT. Protein product: CASSFNRGPGELFF.